This T cell receptor (beta chain) was observed in a study of blood T cell repertoires in COVID-19. In the study overall: Sites across the United States, Italy and Spain contributed samples from acute and convalescent COVID-19. Sample material is recorded as cDNA or gDNA derived from T cells, B-cell-depleted T cells, or PBMCs.

Source study methods: Amplification of reference gene primers was used by the study to estimate nucleated cell counts. Sequencing was performed with immunoSEQ multiplex PCR; in TCRdb, only in-frame clones are kept and a portion is missing. V, J and clone size were drawn from that table, and D and trimming were deduced from the DNA. Among roughly 170,000 clones, about 86% were seen once, and the ten largest hold roughly 0.9%. The CDR3 is 15 amino acids. V dropped 6 bases and J dropped 5; count of bases not matched to a gene: 9. Per germline, CDR1 SGDLS and CDR2 YYNGEE. Sequencing used peripheral blood. The TCR originated in a young woman who had recovered from COVID-19. The chain carries TRBV9 and TRBJ2-5; 11 nucleotides line up with TRBD1. The CDR3 sequence: CASTPRTGGLETQYF. CDR3 nucleotides: TGTGCCAGCACACCGAGGACAGGGGGCTTGGAGACCCAGTACTTC.